Shown below are 28 T cell receptor beta chains from a single sample sequenced in a study of early T cells in non-severe SARS-CoV-2 infection (dated by TCRdb to about 2021). The library was produced with 5' RACE. Sequencing took place on a NextSeq 500. Using fastp at Q25 and MiXCR, TCRdb reprocessed the public reads and kept productive beta chains. One record per CDR3 amino acid sequence lists the most common genes and DNA. The sample table contains about 68,000 distinct CDR3 sequences; only one count was recorded for approximately 10% of them. Clones ranked in the top ten supply 6.4% of the sample. Sequencing was carried out using whole blood. The receptor set was obtained from an adult who was a healthcare worker with PCR-confirmed SARS-CoV-2 infection or an uninfected control (not recorded which).

This clonotype was recorded a few times. The CDR3 is CAISQVVGDNEQFF. The CDR3 coding sequence is TGTGCCATCAGCCAGGTGGTAGGGGACAATGAGCAGTTCTTC. This sequence joins TRBV10-3 and TRBJ2-1; D may be TRBD1 (5 bases). The germline V and J ends were trimmed by 6 bases and 5 bases, with 14 bases remaining between them. CDR3 length: 14 residues. Germline V gives CDR1 ENHRY, CDR2 SYGVKD.

This clonotype was detected only a few times. V usage is TRBV11-2 and J usage is TRBJ2-2; D uncertain. V lost 6 bases, J lost 4 bases, and 15 bases lay in between. Per germline, CDR1 SGHAT and CDR2 FQNNGV. This CDR3 spans 15 amino acids. Written as DNA, the CDR3 is TGTGCCAGCAGGGCGGTTGGAAGGGCCACCGGGGAGCTGTTTTTT. Translation: CASRAVGRATGELFF.

V gene TRBV7-9 combines with J gene TRBJ2-6; D might be TRBD2 (5 bases). The CDR3 contains 16 residues. The germline V gene has CDR1 SEHNR and CDR2 FQNEAQ (reference sequence). V lost 5 bases to trimming and J lost 1 base, with 12 bases between them. The CDR3 is CASSPRRTSGANVLTF. CDR3 DNA: TGTGCCAGCAGCCCCCGGAGGACGTCTGGGGCCAACGTCCTGACTTTC.

A few counts support this clonotype. The DNA is left out, because the CDR3 cannot be placed on it with certainty; the CDR3 is given as TCRdb lists it. The rearrangement links TRBV5-6 to TRBJ2-5; TRBD1 is taken as the D call from the table, unchecked against the DNA. The CDR3 spans 16 amino acids, including both terminal residues. Looked up from germline, CDR1 is SGHDT and CDR2 is YYEEEE. This CDR3 reads CASSFNRGHILETQYF.

This rearrangement joins TRBV2 to TRBJ2-7, with 10 bases matching TRBD2. The CDR3 length is 14 residues. Trimming cost V 7 bases and J 0 bases; bases outside gene matches: 3. Germline V gene data show CDR1 as SNHLY and CDR2 as FYNNEI. The CDR3 loop reads CASTTSGVSYEQYF. DNA for the CDR3: TGTGCCAGCACTACTAGCGGGGTCTCCTACGAGCAGTACTTC.

This clonotype was observed a few times. V usage is TRBV3-1 and J usage is TRBJ2-5; D ambiguous. The CDR3 consists of 12 residues. Deletions cut 2 bases from V and 4 bases from J, with 5 bases between. The germline CDR1 and CDR2 sequences are LGHDT and YNNKEL (reference sequence). The CDR3 bases are TGTGCCAGCAGCCAATCGACAGAGACCCAGTACTTC. The encoded protein is CASSQSTETQYF.

This clonotype was seen more than once but under ten times. J is TRBJ2-2 and V is TRBV5-1, with TRBD1 matching 7 bases. The length of the CDR3 is 15 residues. From germline, CDR1 is SGHRS and CDR2 YFSETQ. Trimming at V came to 6 bases and at J to 4 bases, leaving 9 bases not matched to a gene. Here the CDR3 reads CASNRDSTSTGELFF. As DNA, the CDR3 is TGCGCCAGCAACCGGGACAGTACTTCCACCGGGGAGCTGTTTTTT.

The chain combines TRBV20-1 with TRBJ2-1; TRBD2 aligns across 7 bases. This CDR3 region has 16 residues. Germline trimming cut 0 bases from V and 9 bases from J; bases unmatched to any gene: 14. Germline CDR1 DFQATT, CDR2 SNEGSKA (reference sequence). The CDR3 sequence: CSARDHWTSAAGEQFF. The DNA of the CDR3 is TGCAGTGCTAGAGATCACTGGACTAGTGCAGCGGGTGAGCAGTTCTTC.

This clonotype is a singleton in its sample. The chain employs TRBV5-5 and TRBJ2-5; 8 nucleotides line up with TRBD2. The ends lost 2 bases at V and 1 base at J; junction bases unmatched: 1. The germline CDR1 and CDR2 sequences are SGHKS and YYEKEE (reference sequence). This CDR3 comprises 14 residues. The CDR3 loop reads CASSLSGSQETQYF. CDR3 bases: TGTGCCAGCAGCTTAAGCGGGAGCCAAGAGACCCAGTACTTC.

The count of this clonotype is one. The J gene is TRBJ2-1, the V gene TRBV20-1; no reliable D call. V was pared by 2 bases and J by 5 bases, with 7 bases between. The germline V gene encodes CDR1 DFQATT and CDR2 SNEGSKA (reference sequence). The CDR3 totals 12 residues. The CDR3 region is CSARWGNNEQFF. In nucleotides, the CDR3 is TGCAGTGCTAGATGGGGTAACAATGAGCAGTTCTTC.

In its sample, this clonotype was seen many times. The gene calls are TRBV7-2 and TRBJ2-7; D uncertain. The V gene lost 1 base and the J gene lost 4 bases, with 14 bases spanning the gap. The germline V gene encodes CDR1 SGHTA and CDR2 FQGNSA. The CDR3 consists of 15 residues. The CDR3 DNA follows: TGTGCCAGCAGCTTAGTCCACGCGTTGGGATACGAGCAGTACTTC. It specifies CASSLVHALGYEQYF. Complete variable domain (other parts from reference TRBV7-2 and TRBJ2-7): GAGVSQSPSNKVTEKGKDVELRCDPISGHTALYWYRQSLGQGLEFLIYFQGNSAPDKSGLPSDRFSAERTGGSVSTLTIQRTQQEDSAVYLCASSLVHALGYEQYFGPGTRLTVT.

This clonotype has a count of ten or more. The gene calls are TRBV9 and TRBJ2-7; 10 bases match TRBD2. V shed 4 bases, J shed 0 bases, and the junction held 7 bases outside the gene matches. The CDR3 runs 16 residues. Germline V CDR1 and CDR2: SGDLS, YYNGEE. DNA for the CDR3: TGTGCCAGCAGCCCGAAGACTAGCGGGCCCTCCTACGAGCAGTACTTC. This sequence encodes CASSPKTSGPSYEQYF.

This clonotype was found many times. The chain recombines TRBV6-5 with TRBJ1-2; 9 bases are shared with TRBD1. CDR1 MNHEY and CDR2 SVGAGI come from the germline V gene. V lost 6 bases to trimming and J lost 4 bases; unmatched junction nucleotides: 6. This CDR3 spans 14 amino acids. The CDR3 DNA reads TGTGCCAGCAGCACAGACAGGGGGGCCTATGGCTACACCTTC. Its protein product is CASSTDRGAYGYTF.

V is TRBV29-1 and J is TRBJ1-2, with D possibly being TRBD1 (6 bases). Germline values: CDR1 SQVTM, CDR2 ANQGSEA. Trimming cost V 7 bases and J 0 bases, with 15 bases left between them. The CDR3 has 14 amino acids. The chain's CDR3 is CSGGPTVTNYGYTF. CDR3 nucleotides: TGCAGCGGGGGGCCGACAGTAACTAACTATGGCTACACCTTC. The full variable domain, its missing parts supplied by reference TRBV29-1 and TRBJ1-2, is SAVISQKPSRDICQRGTSLTIQCQVDSQVTMMFWYRQQPGQSLTLIATANQGSEATYESGFVIDKFPISRPNLTFSTLTVSNMSPEDSSIYLCSGGPTVTNYGYTFGSGTRLTVV.

This clonotype appeared many times. The chain links TRBV9 to TRBJ2-6; possible D gene TRBD1, 6 bases. The CDR3 has 14 residues. Trimming left V 3 bases short and J 2 bases short, with 6 bases between. Germline values: CDR1 SGDLS, CDR2 YYNGEE. CDR3 in DNA: TGTGCCAGCAGCGAGGGGGCTGGGGCCAACGTCCTGACTTTC. Residues: CASSEGAGANVLTF.

The chain joins TRBV5-1 to TRBJ2-5; possible D gene TRBD2, 6 bases. CDR3 length: 15 amino acids. The V and J ends lost 0 bases and 0 bases respectively, with 9 bases between them. CDR1 is SGHRS and CDR2 is YFSETQ in the germline V gene. CDR3 in amino acids: CASSLDAGYQETQYF. The DNA of the CDR3 is TGCGCCAGCAGCTTGGACGCGGGATACCAAGAGACCCAGTACTTC.

This clonotype was detected once. The chain is built from TRBV30 and TRBJ2-4; D is possibly TRBD1 or TRBD2 (5 bases each). This CDR3 comprises 15 residues. With 3 bases removed from V and 3 bases from J, the gap between germline ends came to 15 bases. In germline, CDR1 is GTSNPN, CDR2 SVGIG (reference sequence). As DNA, the CDR3 is TGTGCCTGGAGGGGGCGCCTAGCCGGCAAAAACATTCAGTACTTC. This gives the protein CAWRGRLAGKNIQYF.

This clonotype was seen many times. The chain is built from TRBV20-1 and TRBJ1-6; TRBD1 might be the D (5 bases). This CDR3 has 14 amino acids. The germline gives CDR1 DFQATT, CDR2 SNEGSKA (reference sequence). V shed 6 bases and J shed 4 bases, with 13 bases lying between them. CDR3 bases: TGCAGTGCCGACAGCGAAATATATAATTCACCCCTCCACTTT. It yields the protein CSADSEIYNSPLHF.

This clonotype was counted a few times. This chain joins TRBV10-3 and TRBJ2-7, with D perhaps given as TRBD1 or TRBD2 (5 bases each). Germline V gene lookup returns CDR1 ENHRY and CDR2 SYGVKD. The CDR3 length is 15 residues. Trimming left V 0 bases short and J 5 bases short, with 14 bases between. This chain's CDR3 is CAISESHSRGDEQYF. The CDR3 nucleotides read TGTGCCATCAGTGAGTCCCACAGTCGAGGGGACGAGCAGTACTTC.

This clonotype has a count of ten or more. The V call is TRBV5-1, the J call TRBJ2-4; 7 nucleotides match TRBD2. From germline, CDR1 is SGHRS and CDR2 YFSETQ. J lost 7 bases, V lost 0 bases, and 13 bases had no gene match. The CDR3 extends over 17 amino acids. The chain's CDR3 is CASSLGGGRVGVNIQYF. As DNA, the CDR3 is TGCGCCAGCAGCTTGGGGGGCGGGAGAGTTGGTGTGAACATTCAGTACTTC.

This clonotype was observed a few times. The genes are TRBV5-6 and TRBJ1-2, with D unclear. With 0 bases removed from V and 6 bases from J, the gap between germline ends came to 9 bases. The CDR3 runs to 13 residues. CDR1 is SGHDT and CDR2 is YYEEEE in the germline V gene. The CDR3 region has the DNA TGTGCCAGCAGCTTGGCCCCCAGGAATGGCTACACCTTC. Translation: CASSLAPRNGYTF.

This clonotype was counted at least ten times. The CDR3 DNA follows: TGCAGCGTCTCGTTCCCTGGACGGCTGAACACTGAAGCTTTCTTT. Its protein is CSVSFPGRLNTEAFF. This chain joins TRBV29-1 and TRBJ1-1; no clear D gene. In germline, CDR1 is SQVTM, CDR2 ANQGSEA. V dropped 6 bases and J dropped 0 bases, with 17 bases sitting between them. This CDR3 region has 15 residues.

V is TRBV24-1 and J is TRBJ2-1, with 12 bases matching TRBD2. Germline V gene sequence: CDR1 KGHDR, CDR2 SFDVKD. The CDR3 extends over 13 amino acids. V lost 7 bases and J lost 9; bases outside the gene matches: 3. For the CDR3, the DNA is TGTGCCACCAGGGGACTAGCGGGTTCTGAGCAGTTCTTC. It yields the protein CATRGLAGSEQFF.

This clonotype came up a few times. This chain connects TRBV7-9 to TRBJ1-6; D possibly corresponds to TRBD1 (6 bases). The CDR3 extends over 14 amino acids. Germline CDR1 is SEHNR and CDR2 is FQNEAQ (reference sequence). The V gene lost 5 bases and the J gene lost 8 bases, with 13 bases spanning the gap. CDR3 loop: CASSPQGIDSPLHF. The DNA of the CDR3 is TGTGCCAGCAGCCCCCAGGGGATTGATTCACCCCTCCACTTT.

Only a few counts were recorded for this clonotype. The J gene is TRBJ2-2, the V gene TRBV7-2, with a tentative D call TRBD2 (5 bases). V was clipped by 6 bases and J by 5 bases, with 10 bases between them. Germline V lookup: CDR1 SGHTA, CDR2 FQGNSA. The CDR3 has 13 amino acids. The CDR3: CASRLTTTGELFF. The CDR3 bases are TGTGCCAGCAGGTTGACTACTACCGGGGAGCTGTTTTTT.

This rearrangement joins TRBV21-1 to TRBJ1-5; the DNA was not compared with TRBD1, the D call given in the table. TRBV21-1 corresponds to a pseudogene. This CDR3 has 16 residues. The DNA of the CDR3 is TGTGCCAGCAGCCAACCCCCCAGGCCGAGCAATCAGCCCCAGCATTTT. This sequence encodes CASSQPPRPSNQPQHF.

The chain combines TRBV29-1 with TRBJ2-1; D is undetermined. Trimming removed 4 bases from V and 7 bases from J, with 8 bases in between. The length of the CDR3 is 11 residues. The germline gives CDR1 SQVTM, CDR2 ANQGSEA. This chain's CDR3 is CSVVSFNEQFF. CDR3 DNA sequence: TGCAGCGTTGTTTCCTTTAATGAGCAGTTCTTC.

This clonotype has only a few counts. The gene calls are TRBV7-6 and TRBJ2-1; 10 nucleotides match TRBD2. J lost 4 bases, V lost 5 bases, and 5 bases had no gene match. CDR1 and CDR2 from the germline V gene are SGHVS and FNYEAQ. This CDR3 contains 15 residues. The CDR3 reads CASSVGLAAYNEQFF. The CDR3 DNA sequence: TGTGCCAGCAGCGTAGGACTAGCGGCTTACAATGAGCAGTTCTTC.